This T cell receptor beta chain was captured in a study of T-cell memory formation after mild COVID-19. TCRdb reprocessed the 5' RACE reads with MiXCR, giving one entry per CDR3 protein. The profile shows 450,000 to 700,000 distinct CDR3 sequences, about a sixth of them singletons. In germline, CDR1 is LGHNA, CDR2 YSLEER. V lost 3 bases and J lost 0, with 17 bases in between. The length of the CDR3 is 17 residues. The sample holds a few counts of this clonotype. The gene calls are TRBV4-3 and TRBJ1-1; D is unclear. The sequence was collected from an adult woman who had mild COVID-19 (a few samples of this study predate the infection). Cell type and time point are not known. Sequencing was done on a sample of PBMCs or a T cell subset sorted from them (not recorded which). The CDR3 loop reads CASSQAVGRIMNTEAFF. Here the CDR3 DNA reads TGCGCCAGCAGCCAGGCTGTTGGACGGATCATGAACACTGAAGCTTTCTTT.